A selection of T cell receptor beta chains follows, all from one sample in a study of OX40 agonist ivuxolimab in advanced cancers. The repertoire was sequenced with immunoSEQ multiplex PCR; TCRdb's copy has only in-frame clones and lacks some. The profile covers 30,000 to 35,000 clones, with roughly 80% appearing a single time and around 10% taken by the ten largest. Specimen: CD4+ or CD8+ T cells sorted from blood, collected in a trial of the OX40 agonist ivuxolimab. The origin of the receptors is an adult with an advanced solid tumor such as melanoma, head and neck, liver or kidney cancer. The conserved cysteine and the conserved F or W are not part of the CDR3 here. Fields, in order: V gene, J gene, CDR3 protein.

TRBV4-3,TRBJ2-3,ASSPGGGGTDTQY
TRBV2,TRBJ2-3,ASGTSILKDTQY
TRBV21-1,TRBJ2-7,ASSKGEGARPYEQY
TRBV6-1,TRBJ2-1,ASSERGHSYNEQF
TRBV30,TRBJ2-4,AWSVPGAKNIQY
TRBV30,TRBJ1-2,AWGTGGGDGYT
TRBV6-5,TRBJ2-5,ASSYNPGTEETQY
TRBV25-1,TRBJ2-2,ASSEWTGTGELF
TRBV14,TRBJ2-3,ASSQGPPIITDTQY
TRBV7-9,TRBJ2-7,ASSLATGTGLSEQY
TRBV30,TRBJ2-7,AYVNTYEQY
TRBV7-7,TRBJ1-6,ASSFRQGGDLH
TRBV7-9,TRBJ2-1,ASSPWDMATINEQF
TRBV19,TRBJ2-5,ASSILGEGPYQETQY
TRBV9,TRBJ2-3,ASSQAPTRSSTDTQY
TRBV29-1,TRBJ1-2,SVESLYGYT
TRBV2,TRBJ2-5,ASSGRGRRQETQY
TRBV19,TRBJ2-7,ASSPGTGPFYEQY
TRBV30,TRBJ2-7,AWRFRWGGPYEQY
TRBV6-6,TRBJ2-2,ASIVDENTGELF
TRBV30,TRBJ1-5,AWSGGGTRPQH
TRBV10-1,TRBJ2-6,ASSDLYWTEPVSGANVLT
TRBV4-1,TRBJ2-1,ASSPTGVAYNEQF
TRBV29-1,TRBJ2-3,SVEQVTDTQY
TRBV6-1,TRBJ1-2,ASSEGGVLYGYT
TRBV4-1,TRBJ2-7,ASSQAGPGEAEQY
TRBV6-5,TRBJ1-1,ASSLTGMNTEAF
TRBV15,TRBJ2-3,ATSRAGGDTQY
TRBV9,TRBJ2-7,ASSVGTSATYEQY
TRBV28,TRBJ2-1,ASDDSGNEQF
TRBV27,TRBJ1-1,ASSLRGNTEAF
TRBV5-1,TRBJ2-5,ASSFDAGAIQETQY
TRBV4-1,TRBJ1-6,ASSQQWTYNSPLH
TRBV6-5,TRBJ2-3,ASSYSTSRRTDTQY
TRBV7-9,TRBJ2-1,ASSTGDSYNEQF
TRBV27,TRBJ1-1,ASSTTGVGTEAF
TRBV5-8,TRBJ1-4,ASSLSRAFRLNEKLF
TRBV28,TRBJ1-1,ASSEPTGVTEAF
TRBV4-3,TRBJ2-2,ASSQVASGGFTGELF